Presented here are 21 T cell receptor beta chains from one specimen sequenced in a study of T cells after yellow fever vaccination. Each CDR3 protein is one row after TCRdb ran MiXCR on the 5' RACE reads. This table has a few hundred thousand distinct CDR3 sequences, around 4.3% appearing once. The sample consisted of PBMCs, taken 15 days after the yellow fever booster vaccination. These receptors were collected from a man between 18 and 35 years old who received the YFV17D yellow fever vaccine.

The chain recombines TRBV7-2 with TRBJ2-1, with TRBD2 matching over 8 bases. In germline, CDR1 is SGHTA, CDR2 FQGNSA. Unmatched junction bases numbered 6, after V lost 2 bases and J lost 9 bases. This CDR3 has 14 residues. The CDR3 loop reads CASSLYRGGGEQFF. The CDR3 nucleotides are TGTGCCAGCAGCTTATATCGGGGGGGAGGTGAGCAGTTCTTC.

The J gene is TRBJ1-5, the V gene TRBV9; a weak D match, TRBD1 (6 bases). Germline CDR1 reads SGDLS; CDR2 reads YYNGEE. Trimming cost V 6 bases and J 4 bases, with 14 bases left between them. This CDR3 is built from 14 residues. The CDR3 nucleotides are TGTGCCAGCAACCAGGGGCAGACTAATCAGCCCCAGCATTTT. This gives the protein CASNQGQTNQPQHF.

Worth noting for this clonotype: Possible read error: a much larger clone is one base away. CDR3 in DNA: TGTACCAGCAGCCCTCTTAGCGGGAGGGAGACCCAGTACTTC. This translates into CTSSPLSGRETQYF. The gene calls are TRBV11-2 and TRBJ2-5; 10 bases align to TRBD2. The CDR3 contains 14 residues. Germline CDR1 is SGHAT and CDR2 is FQNNGV.

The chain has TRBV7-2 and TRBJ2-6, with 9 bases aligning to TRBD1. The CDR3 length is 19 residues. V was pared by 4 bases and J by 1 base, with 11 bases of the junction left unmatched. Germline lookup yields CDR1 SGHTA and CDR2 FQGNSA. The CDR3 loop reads CASSSMRGDRESGANVLTF. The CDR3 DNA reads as TGTGCCAGCAGCTCCATGAGGGGGGACAGGGAGTCTGGGGCCAACGTCCTGACTTTC.

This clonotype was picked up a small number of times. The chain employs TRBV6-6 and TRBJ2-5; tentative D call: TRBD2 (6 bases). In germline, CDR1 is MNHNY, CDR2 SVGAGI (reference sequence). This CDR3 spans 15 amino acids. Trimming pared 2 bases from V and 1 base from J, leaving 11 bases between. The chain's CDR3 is CASSYASEFQETQYF. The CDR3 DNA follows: TGTGCCAGCAGTTACGCTAGCGAGTTCCAAGAGACCCAGTACTTC.

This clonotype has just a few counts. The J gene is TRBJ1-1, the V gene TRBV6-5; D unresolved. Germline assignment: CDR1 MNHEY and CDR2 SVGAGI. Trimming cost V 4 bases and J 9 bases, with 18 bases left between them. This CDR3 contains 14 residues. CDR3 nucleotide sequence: TGTGCCAGCAGTTCCCGCTATCGCTTGGCGAAAGCTTTCTTT. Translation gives CASSSRYRLAKAFF.

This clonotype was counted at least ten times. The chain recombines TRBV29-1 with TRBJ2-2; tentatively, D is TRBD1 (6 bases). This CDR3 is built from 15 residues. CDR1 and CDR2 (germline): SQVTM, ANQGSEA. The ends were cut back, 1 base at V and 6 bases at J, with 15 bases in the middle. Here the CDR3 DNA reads TGCAGCGTTGAAGGTCTAACCAGGGGTTCCGGGGAGCTGTTTTTT. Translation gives CSVEGLTRGSGELFF.

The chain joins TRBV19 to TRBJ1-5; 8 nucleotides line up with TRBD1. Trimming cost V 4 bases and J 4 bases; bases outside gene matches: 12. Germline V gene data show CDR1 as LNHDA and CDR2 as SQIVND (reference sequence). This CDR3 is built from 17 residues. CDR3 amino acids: CASSTDRGRDGNQPQHF. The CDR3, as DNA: TGTGCCAGTAGTACCGACAGGGGAAGGGATGGGAATCAGCCCCAGCATTTT.

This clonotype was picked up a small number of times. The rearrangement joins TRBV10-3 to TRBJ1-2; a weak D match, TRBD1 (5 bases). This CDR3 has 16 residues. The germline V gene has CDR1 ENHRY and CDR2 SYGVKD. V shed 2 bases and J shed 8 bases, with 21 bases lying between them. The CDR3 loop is CAISERDSPTQGGYTF. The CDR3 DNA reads TGTGCCATCAGTGAGAGAGACAGCCCCACCCAAGGGGGCTACACCTTC.

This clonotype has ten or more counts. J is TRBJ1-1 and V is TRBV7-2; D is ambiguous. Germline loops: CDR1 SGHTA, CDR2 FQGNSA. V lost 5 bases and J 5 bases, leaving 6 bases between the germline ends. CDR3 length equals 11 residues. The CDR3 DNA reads TGTGCCAGCAGCCCCTCGACTGAAGCTTTCTTT. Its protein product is CASSPSTEAFF.

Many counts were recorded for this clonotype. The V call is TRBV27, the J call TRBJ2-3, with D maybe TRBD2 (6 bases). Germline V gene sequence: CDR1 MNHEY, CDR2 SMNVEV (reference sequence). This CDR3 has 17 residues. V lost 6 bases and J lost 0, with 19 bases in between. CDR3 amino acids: CASRRTGTPTSTDTQYF. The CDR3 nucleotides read TGTGCCAGCAGGCGCACCGGGACTCCGACTAGCACAGATACGCAGTATTTT.

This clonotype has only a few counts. DNA of the CDR3: TGTGCCAGCAGCTTAAGACAGGGGCCTAATTCACCCCTCCACTTT. Protein sequence: CASSLRQGPNSPLHF. The chain links TRBV7-6 to TRBJ1-6, with 8 nucleotides matching TRBD1. The ends lost 2 bases at V and 6 bases at J; junction bases unmatched: 3. CDR1 and CDR2 from the germline V gene are SGHVS and FNYEAQ. The CDR3 totals 15 residues.

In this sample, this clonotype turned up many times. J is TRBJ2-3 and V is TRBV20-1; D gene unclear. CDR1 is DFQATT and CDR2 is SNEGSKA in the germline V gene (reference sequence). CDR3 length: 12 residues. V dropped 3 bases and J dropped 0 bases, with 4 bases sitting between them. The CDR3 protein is CSASASTDTQYF. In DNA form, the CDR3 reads TGCAGTGCTAGTGCAAGCACAGATACGCAGTATTTT.

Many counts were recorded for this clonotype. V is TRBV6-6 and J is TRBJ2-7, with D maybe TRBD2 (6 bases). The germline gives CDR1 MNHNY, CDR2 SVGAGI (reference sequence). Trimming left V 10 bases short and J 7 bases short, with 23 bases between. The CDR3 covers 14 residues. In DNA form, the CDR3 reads TGTGCCATCAAGGGTGGTGAGGGGACTCGTGAGCAGTACGTC. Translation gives CAIKGGEGTREQYV.

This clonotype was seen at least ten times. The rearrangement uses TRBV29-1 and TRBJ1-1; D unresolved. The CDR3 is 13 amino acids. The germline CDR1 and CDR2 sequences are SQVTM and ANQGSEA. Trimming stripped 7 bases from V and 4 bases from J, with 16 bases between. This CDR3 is CSARTAMATEAFF. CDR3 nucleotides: TGCAGCGCTAGGACCGCTATGGCCACTGAAGCTTTCTTT.

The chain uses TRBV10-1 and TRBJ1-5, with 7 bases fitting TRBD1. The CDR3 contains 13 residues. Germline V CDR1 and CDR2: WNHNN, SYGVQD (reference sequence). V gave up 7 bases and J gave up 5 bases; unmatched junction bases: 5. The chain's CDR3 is CASKTGTHQPQHF. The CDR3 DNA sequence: TGCGCCAGCAAGACAGGGACTCATCAGCCCCAGCATTTT.

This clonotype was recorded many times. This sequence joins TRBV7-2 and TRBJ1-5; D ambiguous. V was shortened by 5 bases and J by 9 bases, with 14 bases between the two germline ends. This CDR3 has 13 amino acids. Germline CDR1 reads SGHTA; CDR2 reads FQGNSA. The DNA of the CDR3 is TGTGCCAGCAGCCCCCTAATCGGTCGGCCCCAGCATTTT. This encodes CASSPLIGRPQHF.

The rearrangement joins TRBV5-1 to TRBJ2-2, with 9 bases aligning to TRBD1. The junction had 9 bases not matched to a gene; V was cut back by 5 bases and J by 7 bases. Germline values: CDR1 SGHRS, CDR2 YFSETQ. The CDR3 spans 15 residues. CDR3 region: CASRGDREPLGELFF. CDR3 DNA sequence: TGCGCCAGCAGAGGGGACAGGGAACCCCTCGGGGAGCTGTTTTTT.

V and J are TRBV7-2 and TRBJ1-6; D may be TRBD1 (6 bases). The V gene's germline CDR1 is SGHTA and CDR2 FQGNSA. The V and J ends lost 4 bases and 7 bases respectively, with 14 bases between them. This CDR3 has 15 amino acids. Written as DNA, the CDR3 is TGTGCCAGCAGCTCCCTTGCGAGGGGGAATTCACCCCTCCACTTT. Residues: CASSSLARGNSPLHF.

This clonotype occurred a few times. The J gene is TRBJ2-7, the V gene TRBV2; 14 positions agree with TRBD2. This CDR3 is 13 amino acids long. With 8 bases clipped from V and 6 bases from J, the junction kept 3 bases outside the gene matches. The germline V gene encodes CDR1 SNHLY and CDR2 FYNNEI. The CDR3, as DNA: TGTGCCAGCCGGACTAGCGGGGGGTCCGAGCAGTACTTC. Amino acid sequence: CASRTSGGSEQYF.

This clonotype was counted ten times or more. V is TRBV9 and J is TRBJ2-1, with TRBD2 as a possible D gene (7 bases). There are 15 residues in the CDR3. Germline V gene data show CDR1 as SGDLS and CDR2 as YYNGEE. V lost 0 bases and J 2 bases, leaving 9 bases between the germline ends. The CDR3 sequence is CASSVAGGTYNEQFF. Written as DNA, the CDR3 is TGTGCCAGCAGCGTAGCGGGGGGCACCTACAATGAGCAGTTCTTC. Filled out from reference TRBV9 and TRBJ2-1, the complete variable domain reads DSGVTQTPKHLITATGQRVTLRCSPRSGDLSVYWYQQSLDQGLQFLIQYYNGEERAKGNILERFSAQQFPDLHSELNLSSLELGDSALYFCASSVAGGTYNEQFFGPGTRLTVL.